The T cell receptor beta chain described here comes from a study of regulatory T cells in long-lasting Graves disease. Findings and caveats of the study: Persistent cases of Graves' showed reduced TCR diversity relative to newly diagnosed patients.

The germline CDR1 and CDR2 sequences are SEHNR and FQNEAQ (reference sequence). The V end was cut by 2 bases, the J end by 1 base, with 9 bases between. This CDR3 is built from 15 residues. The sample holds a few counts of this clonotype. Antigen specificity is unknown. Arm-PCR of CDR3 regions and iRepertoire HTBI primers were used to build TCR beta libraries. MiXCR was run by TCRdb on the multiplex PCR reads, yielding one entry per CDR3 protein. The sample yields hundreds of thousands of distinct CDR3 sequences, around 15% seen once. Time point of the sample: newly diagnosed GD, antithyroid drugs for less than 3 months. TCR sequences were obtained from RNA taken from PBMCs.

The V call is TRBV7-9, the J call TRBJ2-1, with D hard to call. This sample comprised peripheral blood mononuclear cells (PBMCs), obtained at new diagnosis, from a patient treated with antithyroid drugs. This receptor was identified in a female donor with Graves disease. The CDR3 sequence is CASSLWSRSYNEQFF. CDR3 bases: TGTGCCAGCAGCTTATGGTCTAGGTCCTACAATGAGCAGTTCTTC.